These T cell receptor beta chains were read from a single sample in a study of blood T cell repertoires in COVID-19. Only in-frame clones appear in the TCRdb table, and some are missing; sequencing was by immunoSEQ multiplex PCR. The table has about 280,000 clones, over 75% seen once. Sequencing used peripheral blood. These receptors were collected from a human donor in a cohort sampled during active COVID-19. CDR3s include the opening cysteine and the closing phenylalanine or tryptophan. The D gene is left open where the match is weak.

CDR3aa: CASSPRWGVANTEAFF; CDR3nt: TGTGCCAGCAGCCCCCGATGGGGGGTGGCGAACACTGAAGCTTTCTTT; v_gene: TRBV14; j_gene: TRBJ1-1; len: 16; d_gene: .
CDR3aa: CASRQNRGGYNEQFF; CDR3nt: TGTGCCAGCAGGCAGAATCGGGGGGGCTACAATGAGCAGTTCTTC; v_gene: TRBV6-5; j_gene: TRBJ2-1; len: 15; d_gene: TRBD2
CDR3aa: CASRQGGSGWNTEAFF; CDR3nt: TGCGCCAGCAGACAGGGAGGGTCAGGGTGGAACACTGAAGCTTTCTTT; v_gene: TRBV4-1; j_gene: TRBJ1-1; len: 16; d_gene: .
CDR3aa: CASSLSSGSGEETQYF; CDR3nt: TGTGCCAGCAGCCTCTCTTCGGGGAGCGGCGAAGAGACCCAGTACTTC; v_gene: TRBV4-2; j_gene: TRBJ2-5; len: 16; d_gene: .
CDR3aa: CASSVAGVDIQYF; CDR3nt: TGTGCCAGCAGCGTAGCAGGGGTTGACATTCAGTACTTC; v_gene: TRBV9; j_gene: TRBJ2-4; len: 13; d_gene: .
CDR3aa: CASSLGGLAEETQYF; CDR3nt: TGTGCCAGCAGCTTGGGCGGGCTAGCGGAAGAGACCCAGTACTTC; v_gene: TRBV5-4; j_gene: TRBJ2-5; len: 15; d_gene: TRBD2
CDR3aa: CASALDGGANSPLHF; CDR3nt: TGCGCCAGCGCCCTCGACGGGGGGGCCAATTCACCCCTCCACTTT; v_gene: TRBV5-1; j_gene: TRBJ1-6; len: 15; d_gene: .
CDR3aa: CASSQARGAGQPQHF; CDR3nt: TGCGCCAGCAGCCAAGCCAGGGGGGCAGGTCAGCCCCAGCATTTT; v_gene: TRBV4-1; j_gene: TRBJ1-5; len: 15; d_gene: TRBD1
CDR3aa: CASSLGQGGDTQYF; CDR3nt: TGCGCCAGCAGCTTGGGACAGGGCGGAGATACGCAGTATTTT; v_gene: TRBV5-1; j_gene: TRBJ2-3; len: 14; d_gene: TRBD1
CDR3aa: CASRQGRLEAFF; CDR3nt: TGTGCCAGCCGACAGGGACGGCTTGAAGCTTTCTTT; v_gene: TRBV2; j_gene: TRBJ1-1; len: 12; d_gene: TRBD1
CDR3aa: CASSAPAGTAGNTIYF; CDR3nt: TGTGCCAGCAGCGCGCCAGCCGGGACAGCTGGAAACACCATATATTTT; v_gene: TRBV7-2; j_gene: TRBJ1-3; len: 16; d_gene: TRBD1